This T cell receptor beta chain derives from a study of T cell changes during pregnancy in multiple sclerosis (dated by TCRdb to between 2018 and 2021). Notes on the research overall: In women with multiple sclerosis, the researchers looked at how the T cell repertoire shifted as pregnancy progressed.

Reading the germline V gene gives CDR1 MGHRA and CDR2 YSYEKL. Including the terminal cysteine and phenylalanine, the CDR3 comprises 16 residues. Only the CDR3 region is kept as DNA, spanning 48 bases read in frame from base 1. The junction shows trimming of 1 base on V and 10 bases on J, and the gene matches do not reach 8 bases of it. Turning to this clone: Its antigen remains unidentified. No per-base quality is available; no much larger clone lies one base away.

The receptor library was made with the immunoSEQ multiplex PCR assay. TCRdb retrieved this table from immuneACCESS and kept in-frame rearrangements only. Not all clones are present; in checked studies, unresolved V genes account for under half, and no reason is known for the remainder. Present in this sample are around 80,000 clones, roughly 94% of which were seen just once. The ten largest clones add up to more than 1.4% of the sample. The chain is assembled from TRBV4-1 and TRBJ1-3, with 12 bases in between that match TRBD1. This specimen was peripheral blood, taken before pregnancy. The TCR sequence derives from a female donor with multiple sclerosis, enrolled in a pregnancy study. The CDR3 amino acid sequence is: CASSQAGQGAFRTIYF. In nucleotide form, the sequence is TGCGCCAGCAGCCAAGCGGGACAGGGGGCTTTTAGGACCATATATTTT.